This passage covers 3 T cell receptor beta chains from one sample sequenced in a study of blood T cell repertoires in COVID-19. Generated by immunoSEQ multiplex PCR, the TCRdb table keeps only in-frame clones and is missing some. The sample consists of over 100,000 clones, around 83% of them appearing once. The source material was peripheral blood. The receptors were sampled from an elderly woman with active or convalescent COVID-19.

This chain connects TRBV28 to TRBJ1-5; D remains unclear. CDR1 and CDR2 (germline): MDHEN, SYDVKM. V shed 2 bases and J shed 4 bases, with 15 bases lying between them. The CDR3 sequence is 16 residues long. CDR3 DNA: TGTGCCAGCAGTTTAGTTAGGCAGGAAAGAAATCAGCCCCAGCATTTT. Its translation: CASSLVRQERNQPQHF.

This chain connects TRBV11-1 to TRBJ2-2; TRBD2 agrees at 12 bases. The V gene's germline CDR1 is SGHAT and CDR2 FQDESV (reference sequence). J lost 5 bases, V lost 0 bases, and 7 bases had no gene match. The CDR3 is 18 residues long. CDR3 coding DNA: TGTGCCAGCAGCTTAGCGCTGACTAGCGGGAGCAATACCGGGGAGCTGTTTTTT. Protein product: CASSLALTSGSNTGELFF.

The V and J genes are TRBV11-2 and TRBJ2-3; tentative D call: TRBD2 (6 bases). This CDR3 comprises 14 residues. The germline gives CDR1 SGHAT, CDR2 FQNNGV. Deletions cut 5 bases from V and 2 bases from J, with 11 bases between. CDR3 in DNA: TGTGCCAGCAGCAGGGACTTCGACACAGATACGCAGTATTTT. It translates to CASSRDFDTDTQYF.